One and the same sample provided the 6 T cell receptor beta chains below, sequenced in a study of TIL therapy for anti-PD-1-resistant metastatic lung cancer. Sequencing used immunoSEQ v3. Some clones are missing from TCRdb's copy, which holds only in-frame ones; the method was immunoSEQ multiplex PCR. The sample shows approximately 50,000 clones, 79% of them seen only once. Time point meaning: pre-treatment sample, taken before nivolumab and TIL therapy. Specimen: blood, collected at baseline. These TCRs come from a man aged 70 or older with non-small cell lung cancer.

This clone was detected only a few times. The chain links TRBV7-3 to TRBJ2-3; TRBD1 might be the D (6 bases). CDR3 length: 14 amino acids. The germline V and J ends were trimmed by 1 base and 4 bases, with 9 bases remaining between them. Per germline, CDR1 SGHTA and CDR2 FQGTGA. The CDR3 spells CASSLNRAPDTQYF. The CDR3 coding sequence is TGTGCCAGCAGCTTAAACAGGGCCCCAGATACGCAGTATTTT.

V is TRBV30 and J is TRBJ1-5, with TRBD1 matching over 9 bases. The V and J ends lost 3 bases and 6 bases, in that order; junction bases with no gene match: 9. CDR1 and CDR2 (germline): GTSNPN, SVGIG (reference sequence). This CDR3 has 15 residues. CDR3 protein: CAWRGSGTGTQPQHF. The CDR3 DNA reads TGTGCCTGGAGGGGATCCGGGACAGGGACTCAGCCCCAGCATTTT.

The chain links TRBV15 to TRBJ1-3, with unresolved D. V lost 4 bases and J 3 bases, leaving 16 bases between the germline ends. The CDR3 has 16 residues. Germline V lookup: CDR1 LNHNV, CDR2 YYDKDF (reference sequence). This chain's CDR3 is CATSNRKEGFGNTIYF. CDR3 nucleotides: TGTGCCACCAGCAACCGAAAGGAAGGGTTTGGAAACACCATATATTTT.

J is TRBJ2-7 and V is TRBV19; 11 nucleotides agree with TRBD1. The CDR3 sequence is 12 residues long. V lost 10 bases, J lost 5 bases, and 4 bases stayed unmatched. CDR1 is LNHDA and CDR2 is SQIVND in the germline V gene (reference sequence). The DNA of the CDR3 is TGTGCCACCGAGGACAGGGGGCACGAGCAGTACTTC. It codes for CATEDRGHEQYF.

This chain joins TRBV9 and TRBJ2-1; D is ambiguous. V was cut by 0 bases and J by 10 bases, with 11 bases left in between. From germline, CDR1 is SGDLS and CDR2 YYNGEE. This CDR3 comprises 13 residues. The CDR3 sequence is CASSVDPTQEQFF. The CDR3 DNA sequence: TGTGCCAGCAGCGTAGATCCTACCCAGGAGCAGTTCTTC.

The chain uses TRBV28 and TRBJ1-2; 7 bases are a match to TRBD1. The ends lost 3 bases at V and 4 bases at J; junction bases unmatched: 5. CDR3 length equals 14 residues. Germline lookup yields CDR1 MDHEN and CDR2 SYDVKM. The DNA for the CDR3 is TGTGCCAGCAGTTTCCCGGACAGGAGCTATGGCTACACCTTC. Protein: CASSFPDRSYGYTF.